Here is one TCR beta chain with its context. Sequenced by immunoSEQ multiplex PCR; TCRdb stores in-frame clones only, minus some. Among some 71,000 clones listed, around 87% were seen once. These data belong to a study of control samples from healthy donors and cancer patients. The material sequenced was PBMCs. The TCR sequence derives from a woman between 45 and 65 years old with head and neck cancer.

DNA of the CDR3: TGTGCCAGCAGTCCAGCCCCCGGGTTCTACGAGCAGTACTTC. Translated: CASSPAPGFYEQYF. V usage is TRBV7-2 and J usage is TRBJ2-7; D is ambiguous. Germline V gene lookup returns CDR1 SGHTA and CDR2 FQGNSA. The ends were cut back, 6 bases at V and 3 bases at J, with 15 bases in the middle. The CDR3 is made up of 14 amino acids. Using reference TRBV7-2 and TRBJ2-7 for the parts outside the CDR3, the full variable domain is GAGVSQSPSNKVTEKGKDVELRCDPISGHTALYWYRQSLGQGLEFLIYFQGNSAPDKSGLPSDRFSAERTGGSVSTLTIQRTQQEDSAVYLCASSPAPGFYEQYFGPGTRLTVT.